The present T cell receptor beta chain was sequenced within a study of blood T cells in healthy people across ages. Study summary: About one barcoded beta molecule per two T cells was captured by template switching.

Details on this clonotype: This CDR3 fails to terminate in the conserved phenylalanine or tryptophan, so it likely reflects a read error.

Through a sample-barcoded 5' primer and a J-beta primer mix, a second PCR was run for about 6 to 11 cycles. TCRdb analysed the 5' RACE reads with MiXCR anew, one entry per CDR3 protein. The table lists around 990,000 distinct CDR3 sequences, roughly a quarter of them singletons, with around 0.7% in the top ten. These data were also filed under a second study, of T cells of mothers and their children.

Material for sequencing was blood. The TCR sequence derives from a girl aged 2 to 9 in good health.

CDR3: CASSPRGVGNTEAFL. DNA of the CDR3: TGTGCCAGCAGCCCCCGGGGAGTCGGGAACACTGAAGCTTTCCTT. The chain recombines TRBV7-9 with TRBJ1-1; D is ambiguous. This CDR3 contains 15 residues. The V end was cut by 5 bases, the J end by 1 base, with 14 bases between. Germline assignment: CDR1 SEHNR and CDR2 FQNEAQ (reference sequence).